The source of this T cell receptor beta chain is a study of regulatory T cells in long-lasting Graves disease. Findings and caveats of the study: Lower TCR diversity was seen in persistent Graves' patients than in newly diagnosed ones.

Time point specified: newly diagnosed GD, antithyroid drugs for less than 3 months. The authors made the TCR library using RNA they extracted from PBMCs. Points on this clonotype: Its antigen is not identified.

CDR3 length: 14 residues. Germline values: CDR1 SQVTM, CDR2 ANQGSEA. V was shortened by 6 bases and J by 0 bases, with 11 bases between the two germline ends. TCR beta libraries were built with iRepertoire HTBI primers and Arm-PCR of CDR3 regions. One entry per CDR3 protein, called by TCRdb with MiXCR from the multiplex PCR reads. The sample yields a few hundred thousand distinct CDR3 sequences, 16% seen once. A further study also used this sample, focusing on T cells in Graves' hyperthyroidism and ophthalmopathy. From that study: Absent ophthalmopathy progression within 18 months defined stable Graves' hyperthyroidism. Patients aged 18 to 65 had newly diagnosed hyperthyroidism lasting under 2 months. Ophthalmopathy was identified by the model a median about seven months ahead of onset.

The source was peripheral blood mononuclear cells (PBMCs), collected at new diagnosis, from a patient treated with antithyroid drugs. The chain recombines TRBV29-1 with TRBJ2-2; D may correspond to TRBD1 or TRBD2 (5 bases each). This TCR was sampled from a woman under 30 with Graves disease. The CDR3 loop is CSVRGRANTGELFF. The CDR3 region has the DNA TGCAGCGTGAGGGGCAGGGCGAACACCGGGGAGCTGTTTTTT.